This entry lists 20 T cell receptor beta chains sequenced from one sample in a study of OX40 agonist ivuxolimab in advanced cancers. Method: immunoSEQ multiplex PCR; TCRdb's copy keeps in-frame clones and lacks some. The sample contains under 90,000 clones, roughly 91% of which appear only once. The input for sequencing was CD4+ or CD8+ T cells sorted from blood, taken in a trial of the OX40 agonist ivuxolimab. The receptors derive from an adult with an advanced solid tumor such as melanoma, head and neck, liver or kidney cancer.

The J gene is TRBJ1-2, the V gene TRBV6-6; no clear D. The CDR3 loop spans 14 amino acids. Germline CDR1 MNHNY, CDR2 SVGAGI (reference sequence). The V and J ends lost 10 bases and 0 bases respectively, with 15 bases between them. The DNA of the CDR3 is TGTGCCACCAAGGAAGGTACAGCTAACTATGGCTACACCTTC. Protein: CATKEGTANYGYTF.

Remarks on this clone: No DNA is shown, since the ends of the CDR3 on it are uncertain; the CDR3 is the one TCRdb lists. This chain joins TRBV21-1 and TRBJ2-2; the table's D call of TRBD1 was not tested on the DNA. TRBV21-1 is a known pseudogene. Termini included, the CDR3 measures 20 amino acids. The CDR3 region is CASSKVARGSPTPNTGELFF.

This chain links TRBV28 with TRBJ1-5, with 8 bases lining up with TRBD1. CDR3 length: 18 residues. The V gene end was trimmed by 2 bases and the J gene end by 0 bases; junction bases not matched to a gene: 9. Per germline, CDR1 MDHEN and CDR2 SYDVKM. CDR3 DNA: TGTGCCAGCAGTTTACGCCGGACAGGGAGATATAGCAATCAGCCCCAGCATTTT. This sequence encodes CASSLRRTGRYSNQPQHF.

This chain connects TRBV4-3 to TRBJ2-1; TRBD2 matches 11 bases. The germline CDR1 and CDR2 sequences are LGHNA and YSLEER. This CDR3 spans 17 amino acids. V gave up 4 bases and J gave up 5 bases; unmatched junction bases: 10. The CDR3 region is CASSLSGGGLQNNEQFF. DNA of the CDR3: TGCGCCAGCAGCCTTAGCGGGGGGGGCCTCCAAAACAATGAGCAGTTCTTC.

The rearrangement joins TRBV7-9 to TRBJ2-2; D tentatively fits TRBD1 or TRBD2 (5 bases each). V lost 0 bases and J lost 0, with 11 bases in between. The CDR3 length is 17 residues. Germline V gene lookup returns CDR1 SEHNR and CDR2 FQNEAQ (reference sequence). The chain's CDR3 is CASSLAGTSANTGELFF. The CDR3, as DNA: TGTGCCAGCAGCTTAGCCGGGACCTCCGCGAACACCGGGGAGCTGTTTTTT.

The CDR3, as DNA: TGCGCCAGCAGCTTGGAGAGGGCAGACAATGAGCAGTTCTTC. This gives the protein CASSLERADNEQFF. This chain joins TRBV5-1 and TRBJ2-1, with D perhaps matching TRBD2 (5 bases). Germline assignment: CDR1 SGHRS and CDR2 YFSETQ. This CDR3 is 14 amino acids long. Trimming took 0 bases from V and 5 from J, leaving 9 bases between them.

The CDR3 loop reads CASSWAGTNTDTQYF. The CDR3, as DNA: TGTGCCAGCAGTTGGGCTGGAACAAACACAGATACGCAGTATTTT. The gene calls are TRBV6-1 and TRBJ2-3; D gene unclear. There are 15 residues in the CDR3. Trimming cost V 5 bases and J 2 bases, with 14 bases left between them. Germline loops: CDR1 MNHNS, CDR2 SASEGT.

The chain couples TRBV30 to TRBJ2-3; 13 nucleotides agree with TRBD2. With V trimmed by 2 bases and J by 3 bases, 8 bases remained unmatched. The CDR3 covers 17 residues. Per the germline V gene, CDR1 is GTSNPN and CDR2 is SVGIG (reference sequence). The CDR3 spells CAWSSTSGGALTDTQYF. The CDR3 DNA reads as TGTGCCTGGAGTTCTACTAGCGGGGGGGCCCTAACAGATACGCAGTATTTT. The complete variable domain, with remaining parts taken from reference TRBV30 and TRBJ2-3, reads SQTIHQWPATLVQPVGSPLSLECTVEGTSNPNLYWYRQAAGRGLQLLFYSVGIGQISSEVPQNLSASRPQDRQFILSSKKLLLSDSGFYLCAWSSTSGGALTDTQYFGPGTRLTVL.

This chain links TRBV5-1 with TRBJ2-5; a possible D gene is TRBD2 (6 bases). The CDR3 consists of 11 residues. Between the trimmed V and J ends, which lost 3 bases and 12 bases, there was a span of 12 bases. Per germline, CDR1 SGHRS and CDR2 YFSETQ. The CDR3 region is CASSWGDRKYF. The CDR3 nucleotides read TGCGCCAGCAGCTGGGGGGACCGAAAGTACTTC. Combining the CDR3 with reference TRBV5-1 and TRBJ2-5 gives the whole variable domain KAGVTQTPRYLIKTRGQQVTLSCSPISGHRSVSWYQQTPGQGLQFLFEYFSETQRNKGNFPGRFSGRQFSNSRSEMNVSTLELGDSALYLCASSWGDRKYFGPGTRLLVL.

This chain links TRBV5-5 with TRBJ1-1, with TRBD1 identical over 7 bases. The CDR3 totals 13 residues. With 4 bases clipped from V and 4 bases from J, the junction kept 4 bases outside the gene matches. Germline V gene lookup returns CDR1 SGHKS and CDR2 YYEKEE (reference sequence). The CDR3 DNA is TGTGCCAGCAGCGGGACAGAAGGCACTGAAGCTTTCTTT. Protein product: CASSGTEGTEAFF.

The rearrangement joins TRBV7-8 to TRBJ2-7; 8 bases match TRBD2. Per germline, CDR1 SGHVS and CDR2 FQNEAQ. This CDR3 region has 15 residues. Trimming removed 0 bases from V and 2 bases from J; junction bases left unmatched: 3. The CDR3 bases are TGTGCCAGCAGCTTAGCTGCGGGGGGTCCCTACGAGCAGTACTTC. Protein sequence: CASSLAAGGPYEQYF.

The rearrangement links TRBV5-1 to TRBJ1-1; D may be TRBD1 (5 bases). Trimming cost V 0 bases and J 2 bases, with 14 bases left between them. The CDR3 sequence is 16 residues long. Germline V gene data show CDR1 as SGHRS and CDR2 as YFSETQ. The CDR3 DNA follows: TGCGCCAGCAGCTTGGCCCCGGGACGGACTAACACTGAAGCTTTCTTT. Its protein product is CASSLAPGRTNTEAFF.

The V gene is TRBV5-8, the J gene TRBJ1-4, with 7 bases lining up with TRBD1. The trim removed 2 bases at V and 5 bases at J, leaving 3 bases unmatched. Germline V gene sequence: CDR1 SGHTS, CDR2 YDEGEE. This CDR3 spans 14 amino acids. As DNA, the CDR3 is TGTGCCAGCAGCTTTGGGACAGTGAATGAAAAACTGTTTTTT. Translating it yields CASSFGTVNEKLFF.

CDR3 sequence reads: CASRGAGDPYEQYF. DNA for the CDR3: TGTGCCAGCAGGGGAGCGGGGGACCCCTACGAGCAGTACTTC. This rearrangement joins TRBV6-6 to TRBJ2-7, with TRBD2 identical over 8 bases. The V gene end was trimmed by 6 bases and the J gene end by 2 bases; junction bases not matched to a gene: 6. The CDR3 covers 14 residues. Germline V CDR1 and CDR2: MNHNY, SVGAGI (reference sequence).

The chain uses TRBV5-1 and TRBJ2-1; perhaps TRBD1 as D (6 bases). V was clipped by 4 bases and J by 4 bases, with 9 bases between them. The CDR3 length is 13 residues. CDR1 and CDR2 (germline): SGHRS, YFSETQ. The chain's CDR3 is CASSPDRYNEQFF. The CDR3 DNA sequence: TGCGCCAGCAGCCCGGACAGATACAATGAGCAGTTCTTC.

The V and J genes are TRBV29-1 and TRBJ2-3; possibly TRBD2 for D (5 bases). The CDR3 loop spans 12 amino acids. Looked up from germline, CDR1 is SQVTM and CDR2 is ANQGSEA. V lost 5 bases to trimming and J lost 3 bases, with 9 bases between them. CDR3 DNA sequence: TGCAGCGTTAGTGGGGAGACAGATACGCAGTATTTT. Its translation: CSVSGETDTQYF.

The chain employs TRBV28 and TRBJ1-2; D may be TRBD1 (5 bases). Germline V CDR1 and CDR2: MDHEN, SYDVKM. V was shortened by 7 bases and J by 8 bases, with 20 bases between the two germline ends. CDR3 size: 14 residues. In nucleotides, the CDR3 is TGTGCCAGCACGGGAGGGCAGGGTTCGGGCGGCTACACCTTC. Amino acids: CASTGGQGSGGYTF.

The chain couples TRBV6-5 to TRBJ2-5; tentatively, D is TRBD1 (5 bases). Germline CDR1 reads MNHEY; CDR2 reads SVGAGI. V shed 4 bases and J shed 5 bases, with 17 bases lying between them. The CDR3 contains 15 residues. CDR3 region: CASSSLGAGEETQYF. The CDR3 nucleotides are TGTGCCAGCAGTTCGCTTGGGGCCGGAGAGGAGACCCAGTACTTC.

V is TRBV28 and J is TRBJ1-2, with D hard to call. CDR1 MDHEN and CDR2 SYDVKM come from the germline V gene. With 3 bases removed from V and 8 bases from J, the gap between germline ends came to 16 bases. The CDR3 totals 14 residues. The CDR3 DNA follows: TGTGCCAGCAGTTTGGAGCCCGCCTGGCAGGGCTACACCTTC. Protein: CASSLEPAWQGYTF.

V gene TRBV2 combines with J gene TRBJ1-1; D may be TRBD1 (6 bases). The CDR3 loop spans 13 amino acids. CDR1 is SNHLY, CDR2 FYNNEI, per germline. The V gene lost 6 bases and the J gene lost 7 bases, with 15 bases spanning the gap. The CDR3 here is CASRVFGGGEAFF. The DNA for the CDR3 is TGTGCCAGCAGAGTTTTCGGAGGGGGTGAAGCTTTCTTT.